The present entry profiles one T cell receptor (beta chain) with its context. Germline assignment: CDR1 MGHRA and CDR2 YSYEKL. The CDR3 extends over 17 amino acids. V lost 5 bases and J lost 2, with 19 bases in between. These data are taken from a study of B cell selection in AIRE deficiency. Original analysis: Pooled Tregs gave about 5.65x10^4 patient and 1x10^5 or so donor TCRbeta sequences. Sequenced by immunoSEQ multiplex PCR; TCRdb stores in-frame clones only, minus some. D and trimming come from the DNA, and the V and J calls and clone size come from that table. The sample gives thousands of clones, around 87% of which show up once; less than 3.5% is in the top ten. Sorted regulatory T cells were CD4-positive, CD25-high and CD127-low or negative.

Specimen: Tregs sorted from PBMCs. The source of this sequence is a human donor with AIRE deficiency. V and J are TRBV4-1 and TRBJ1-5; D not resolved. The CDR3 region has the DNA TGCGCCAGCAGCAGCAAAGTGGGAGCGTGGGGCAATCAGCCCCAGCATTTT. Translating gives CASSSKVGAWGNQPQHF.